Listed below are T cell receptor beta chains from one sample, sequenced in a study of beta chain features in type 1 diabetes. Profiled with immunoSEQ multiplex PCR; TCRdb holds only in-frame clones, not every one. The repertoire includes more than 350,000 clones, over 9.5% of them detected once, and 0.035% to 0.05% sits in the top ten. The sequencing sample was made of naive CD4+ T cells from blood. The receptors were sampled from a woman under 30 in good health. Both conserved end residues are part of each CDR3. D genes are given only for firm matches. Where a row states a size, it is once, few, many or the class of an expanded clone; other rows omit it.

CDR3nt: TGTGCCAGCAGCCTCGGGGGTGTCTTAGCCAAAAACATTCAGTACTTC
CDR3aa: CASSLGGVLAKNIQYF
d_gene: NA
abundance: NA
j_gene: TRBJ2-4
v_gene: TRBV4-2

CDR3nt: TGTGCCAGCAGCTTAGTCGGCAATGAGCAGTTCTTC
CDR3aa: CASSLVGNEQFF
d_gene: NA
abundance: NA
j_gene: TRBJ2-1
v_gene: TRBV7-2

CDR3nt: TGTGCCAGCAGCTTCATTGGACAGATAAACACCGGGGAGCTGTTTTTT
CDR3aa: CASSFIGQINTGELFF
d_gene: NA
abundance: NA
j_gene: TRBJ2-2
v_gene: TRBV9

CDR3nt: TGTGCCAGCAGGGGGTCCTATAATTCACCCCTCCACTTT
CDR3aa: CASRGSYNSPLHF
d_gene: NA
abundance: few
j_gene: TRBJ1-6
v_gene: TRBV2

CDR3nt: TGCAGCGCTACAACTAGGACAGGGGGGTACACTGAAGCTTTCTTT
CDR3aa: CSATTRTGGYTEAFF
d_gene: TRBD1
abundance: few
j_gene: TRBJ1-1
v_gene: TRBV29-1

CDR3nt: TGCGCCAGCAGCACCGGGTCAGACTACAATGAGCAGTTCTTC
CDR3aa: CASSTGSDYNEQFF
d_gene: NA
abundance: few
j_gene: TRBJ2-1
v_gene: TRBV5-1

CDR3nt: TGCAGCGTGGTTTTGGGTAGCGGGGGAGCCTACGAGCAGTACTTC
CDR3aa: CSVVLGSGGAYEQYF
d_gene: TRBD2
abundance: few
j_gene: TRBJ2-7
v_gene: TRBV29-1

CDR3nt: TGTGCCAGCAGCTTACAGGGGAAAGATACGCAGTATTTT
CDR3aa: CASSLQGKDTQYF
d_gene: NA
abundance: NA
j_gene: TRBJ2-3
v_gene: TRBV7-9

CDR3nt: TGTGCCAGCAGCGCTGTGGCATCAGCCAAAAACATTCAGTACTTC
CDR3aa: CASSAVASAKNIQYF
d_gene: NA
abundance: few
j_gene: TRBJ2-4
v_gene: TRBV9

CDR3nt: TGCGCCAGCAGCCTAGCCAAGAGGGGTTTAGGGAACAGGCAGTTCTTC
CDR3aa: CASSLAKRGLGNRQFF
d_gene: NA
abundance: NA
j_gene: TRBJ2-1
v_gene: TRBV4-3

CDR3nt: TGTGCCAGCAGCTCTAGACAGGGGATTTCCTACAATGAGCAGTTCTTC
CDR3aa: CASSSRQGISYNEQFF
d_gene: TRBD1
abundance: few
j_gene: TRBJ2-1
v_gene: TRBV7-6

CDR3nt: TGTGCCAGCAGCTTAGTGAAAGGCTTGGCCAAAAACATTCAGTACTTC
CDR3aa: CASSLVKGLAKNIQYF
d_gene: NA
abundance: few
j_gene: TRBJ2-4
v_gene: TRBV7-8

CDR3nt: TGTGCCAGCAGCTTAGGTGGGACTAAAATCCACGAGCAGTACTTC
CDR3aa: CASSLGGTKIHEQYF
d_gene: TRBD2
abundance: few
j_gene: TRBJ2-7
v_gene: TRBV11-1

CDR3nt: TGTGCCAGCTCACCACTCCCGTTGAACACTGAAGCTTTCTTT
CDR3aa: CASSPLPLNTEAFF
d_gene: NA
abundance: NA
j_gene: TRBJ1-1
v_gene: TRBV18

CDR3nt: TGTGCCAGCAGTTACAGTGGCAGTCAAGAGACCCAGTACTTC
CDR3aa: CASSYSGSQETQYF
d_gene: NA
abundance: NA
j_gene: TRBJ2-5
v_gene: TRBV6-5

CDR3nt: TGTGCCAGCAGCTACGGACATTCGACTGATGGCTACACCTTC
CDR3aa: CASSYGHSTDGYTF
d_gene: NA
abundance: few
j_gene: TRBJ1-2
v_gene: TRBV7-9

CDR3nt: TGTGCCAGCAGTCCACGTGGACAGGCTGGAAACACCATATATTTT
CDR3aa: CASSPRGQAGNTIYF
d_gene: TRBD1
abundance: few
j_gene: TRBJ1-3
v_gene: TRBV7-9

CDR3nt: TGTGCCAGCAGTTTACGCAGGGCCAATGAGCAGTTCTTC
CDR3aa: CASSLRRANEQFF
d_gene: NA
abundance: NA
j_gene: TRBJ2-1
v_gene: TRBV28

CDR3nt: TGTGCCACCAGATTGGCACAGGGAGCCTACGAGCAGTACTTC
CDR3aa: CATRLAQGAYEQYF
d_gene: NA
abundance: NA
j_gene: TRBJ2-7
v_gene: TRBV15

CDR3nt: TGCGCCAGCGGCCCCCAAGTGGGCACAGATACGCAGTATTTT
CDR3aa: CASGPQVGTDTQYF
d_gene: NA
abundance: NA
j_gene: TRBJ2-3
v_gene: TRBV5-1

CDR3nt: TGTGCCAGCAGAATGTTAGCGGGAGTTGGTGCCGGGGAGCTGTTTTTT
CDR3aa: CASRMLAGVGAGELFF
d_gene: TRBD2
abundance: few
j_gene: TRBJ2-2
v_gene: TRBV6-6

CDR3nt: TGTGCCAGCAGCCTTCTCAACCTCCAAGAGACCCAGTACTTC
CDR3aa: CASSLLNLQETQYF
d_gene: NA
abundance: few
j_gene: TRBJ2-5
v_gene: TRBV7-2

CDR3nt: TGTGCCAGCAGCTTATCCAACACCGGGGAGCTGTTTTTT
CDR3aa: CASSLSNTGELFF
d_gene: NA
abundance: few
j_gene: TRBJ2-2
v_gene: TRBV7-3

CDR3nt: TGTGCCAGTAGTGTACGCGACAGTAAGCAGTTCTTC
CDR3aa: CASSVRDSKQFF
d_gene: NA
abundance: NA
j_gene: TRBJ2-1
v_gene: TRBV19

CDR3nt: TGCAGCGTCCGGACAGGGACGGGGCTTGATGAAGCTTTCTTT
CDR3aa: CSVRTGTGLDEAFF
d_gene: TRBD1
abundance: NA
j_gene: TRBJ1-1
v_gene: TRBV29-1

CDR3nt: TGTGCCAGCAGCCCGACTAGCGGGAGCCAAGAGACCCAGTACTTC
CDR3aa: CASSPTSGSQETQYF
d_gene: TRBD2
abundance: NA
j_gene: TRBJ2-5
v_gene: TRBV7-2

CDR3nt: TGTGCCAGCAGCGTAGCTGGGGGGCAGGTTCAAGAGACCCAGTACTTC
CDR3aa: CASSVAGGQVQETQYF
d_gene: NA
abundance: few
j_gene: TRBJ2-5
v_gene: TRBV9

CDR3nt: TGTGCCAGCAGTTGGGACAGGGGGACAGATACGCAGTATTTT
CDR3aa: CASSWDRGTDTQYF
d_gene: TRBD1
abundance: few
j_gene: TRBJ2-3
v_gene: TRBV6-5

CDR3nt: TGTGCCAGCAGCCGACCTAGCGGGAGGATGTCGGATACGCAGTATTTT
CDR3aa: CASSRPSGRMSDTQYF
d_gene: TRBD2
abundance: NA
j_gene: TRBJ2-3
v_gene: TRBV7-3

CDR3nt: TGTGCCAGCAGTTCGGTGACAGGGCAACCTTACAATGAGCAGTTCTTC
CDR3aa: CASSSVTGQPYNEQFF
d_gene: TRBD1
abundance: few
j_gene: TRBJ2-1
v_gene: TRBV28

CDR3nt: TGTGCCAGCAGCCCCTGGACTAGCTCGAACACCGGGGAGCTGTTTTTT
CDR3aa: CASSPWTSSNTGELFF
d_gene: TRBD2
abundance: few
j_gene: TRBJ2-2
v_gene: TRBV14

CDR3nt: TGTGCCAGCAGTTTAGACGGACGCAATGAGCAGTTCTTC
CDR3aa: CASSLDGRNEQFF
d_gene: NA
abundance: NA
j_gene: TRBJ2-1
v_gene: TRBV28

CDR3nt: TGTGCCAGCAGCTGGAGGACAGGTCTCTACACCTTC
CDR3aa: CASSWRTGLYTF
d_gene: TRBD1
abundance: few
j_gene: TRBJ1-2
v_gene: TRBV7-9

CDR3nt: TGTGCCAGCAGCGTAGAGGAGGGAGCAACTGAAGCTTTCTTT
CDR3aa: CASSVEEGATEAFF
d_gene: NA
abundance: NA
j_gene: TRBJ1-1
v_gene: TRBV9

CDR3nt: TGCGCCAGCAGTGATCCGGGCCTGGGGGATGAGCAGTTCTTC
CDR3aa: CASSDPGLGDEQFF
d_gene: NA
abundance: NA
j_gene: TRBJ2-1
v_gene: TRBV10-2

CDR3nt: TGTGCCAGCAGTAAACCAGGGAGCGGTGGCTACACCTTC
CDR3aa: CASSKPGSGGYTF
d_gene: NA
abundance: few
j_gene: TRBJ1-2
v_gene: TRBV25-1

CDR3nt: TGCAGCGTCCAGGGACAGGGGGTAGGAAAACTGTTTTTT
CDR3aa: CSVQGQGVGKLFF
d_gene: TRBD1
abundance: many
j_gene: TRBJ1-4
v_gene: TRBV29-1

CDR3nt: TGTGCCAGCAGTCGGGCTAGCAGCTACAATGAGCAGTTCTTC
CDR3aa: CASSRASSYNEQFF
d_gene: NA
abundance: few
j_gene: TRBJ2-1
v_gene: TRBV2

CDR3nt: TGTGCCAGCCAGCCCCGCCGGAGGAAAAACATTCAGTACTTC
CDR3aa: CASQPRRRKNIQYF
d_gene: NA
abundance: NA
j_gene: TRBJ2-4
v_gene: TRBV6-5

CDR3nt: TGTGCCACCAGCCGATCCGGGACAGGCACAGATACGCAGTATTTT
CDR3aa: CATSRSGTGTDTQYF
d_gene: TRBD1
abundance: NA
j_gene: TRBJ2-3
v_gene: TRBV15

CDR3nt: TGTGCCAGCTCACCCCGGAAGGGGGCAGGTGGAAACACCATATATTTT
CDR3aa: CASSPRKGAGGNTIYF
d_gene: TRBD1
abundance: few
j_gene: TRBJ1-3
v_gene: TRBV18

CDR3nt: TGTGCCAGCAGCCCATGGCCCCCCGGGGAGCTGTTTTTT
CDR3aa: CASSPWPPGELFF
d_gene: NA
abundance: few
j_gene: TRBJ2-2
v_gene: TRBV9

CDR3nt: TGTGCCAGCAGTGCCTCCGGGACAGGGGTCTATTACACCGGGGAGCTGTTTTTT
CDR3aa: CASSASGTGVYYTGELFF
d_gene: TRBD1
abundance: NA
j_gene: TRBJ2-2
v_gene: TRBV6-1

CDR3nt: TGTGCCAGCAGTCCCCTGCGCGGAGAGGGGCGGTCTAATGAAAAACTGTTTTTT
CDR3aa: CASSPLRGEGRSNEKLFF
d_gene: NA
abundance: NA
j_gene: TRBJ1-4
v_gene: TRBV27

CDR3nt: TGTGCCAGCAGCTTAGGCCGGACTAGCGGGAGTGAGATCTACGAGCAGTACTTC
CDR3aa: CASSLGRTSGSEIYEQYF
d_gene: TRBD2
abundance: few
j_gene: TRBJ2-7
v_gene: TRBV7-2

CDR3nt: TGCGCCAGCGCTTGGGACTGGACCCTTGAGCAGTTCTTC
CDR3aa: CASAWDWTLEQFF
d_gene: NA
abundance: NA
j_gene: TRBJ2-1
v_gene: TRBV5-1

CDR3nt: TGTGCCAGCTCAACGCAGGAGAACACTGAAGCTTTCTTT
CDR3aa: CASSTQENTEAFF
d_gene: NA
abundance: few
j_gene: TRBJ1-1
v_gene: TRBV18

CDR3nt: TGTGCCAGCAGCGGCCAGGGACGCACTGAAGCTTTCTTT
CDR3aa: CASSGQGRTEAFF
d_gene: NA
abundance: NA
j_gene: TRBJ1-1
v_gene: TRBV2

CDR3nt: TGCAGCGTTGTGGTCAACAGGGGACTTAATGAAAAACTGTTTTTT
CDR3aa: CSVVVNRGLNEKLFF
d_gene: TRBD1
abundance: many
j_gene: TRBJ1-4
v_gene: TRBV29-1

CDR3nt: TGCGCCAGCAGCTTTAGCGGGGGGGCCGATGAGCAGTTCTTC
CDR3aa: CASSFSGGADEQFF
d_gene: TRBD2
abundance: few
j_gene: TRBJ2-1
v_gene: TRBV5-1

CDR3nt: TGTGCCAGCAGCAGAAGGACAGGGAGGAGCTCCTACGAGCAGTACTTC
CDR3aa: CASSRRTGRSSYEQYF
d_gene: TRBD1
abundance: NA
j_gene: TRBJ2-7
v_gene: TRBV7-2

CDR3nt: TGTGCCAGCAGCTTTAATCCCGGGGGGGCCACAGATACGCAGTATTTT
CDR3aa: CASSFNPGGATDTQYF
d_gene: TRBD2
abundance: NA
j_gene: TRBJ2-3
v_gene: TRBV7-2

CDR3nt: TGCGCCAGCAGCTTGCCTGGAGAGACCCAGTACTTC
CDR3aa: CASSLPGETQYF
d_gene: NA
abundance: NA
j_gene: TRBJ2-5
v_gene: TRBV5-1

CDR3nt: TGCGCCAGCAGCCCCCAAGGGGACAGGGGTAATGAAAAACTGTTTTTT
CDR3aa: CASSPQGDRGNEKLFF
d_gene: TRBD1
abundance: few
j_gene: TRBJ1-4
v_gene: TRBV4-3

CDR3nt: TGCAGTGGGACCGATGGCTACACCTTC
CDR3aa: CSGTDGYTF
d_gene: NA
abundance: NA
j_gene: TRBJ1-2
v_gene: TRBV20-1